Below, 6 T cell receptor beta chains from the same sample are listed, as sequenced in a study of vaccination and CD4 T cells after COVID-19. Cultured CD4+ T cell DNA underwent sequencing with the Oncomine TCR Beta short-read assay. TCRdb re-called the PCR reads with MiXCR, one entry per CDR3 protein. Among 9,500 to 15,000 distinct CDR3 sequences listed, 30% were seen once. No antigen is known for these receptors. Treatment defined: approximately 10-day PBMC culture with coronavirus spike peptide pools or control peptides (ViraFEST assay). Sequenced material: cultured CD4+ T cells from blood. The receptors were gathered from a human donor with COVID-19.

The CDR3 sequence is CASSPRYRTLSQHF. The CDR3 nucleotides are TGTGCCAGCAGCCCCCGCTACCGGACATTATCCCAGCATTTT. This chain links TRBV7-6 with TRBJ1-5; tentatively, D is TRBD1 (5 bases). V was trimmed by 5 bases and J by 11 bases, leaving 19 bases between them. From germline, CDR1 is SGHVS and CDR2 FNYEAQ. The CDR3 runs to 14 residues. The whole variable domain, filled in from reference TRBV7-6 and TRBJ1-5, reads GAGVSQSPRYKVTKRGQDVALRCDPISGHVSLYWYRQALGQGPEFLTYFNYEAQQDKSGLPNDRFSAERPEGSISTLTIQRTEQRDSAMYRCASSPRYRTLSQHFGDGTRLSIL.

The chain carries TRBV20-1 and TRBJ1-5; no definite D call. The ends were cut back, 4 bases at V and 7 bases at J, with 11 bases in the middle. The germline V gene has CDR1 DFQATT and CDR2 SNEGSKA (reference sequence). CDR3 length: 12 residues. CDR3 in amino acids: CSANSGMQPQHF. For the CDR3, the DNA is TGCAGTGCTAACTCGGGGATGCAGCCCCAGCATTTT.

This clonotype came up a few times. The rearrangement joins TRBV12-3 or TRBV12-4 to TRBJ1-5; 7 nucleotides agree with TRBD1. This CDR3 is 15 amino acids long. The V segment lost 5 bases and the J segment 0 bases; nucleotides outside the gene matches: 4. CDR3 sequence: CASSPQGNSNQPQHF. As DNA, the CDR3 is TGTGCCAGCAGTCCACAGGGGAATAGCAATCAGCCCCAGCATTTT.

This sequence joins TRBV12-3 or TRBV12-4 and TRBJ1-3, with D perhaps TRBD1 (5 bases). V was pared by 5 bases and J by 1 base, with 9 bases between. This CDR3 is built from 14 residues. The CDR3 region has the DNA TGTGCCAGCAGTACCAGGGTTTCTGGAAACACCATATATTTT. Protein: CASSTRVSGNTIYF.

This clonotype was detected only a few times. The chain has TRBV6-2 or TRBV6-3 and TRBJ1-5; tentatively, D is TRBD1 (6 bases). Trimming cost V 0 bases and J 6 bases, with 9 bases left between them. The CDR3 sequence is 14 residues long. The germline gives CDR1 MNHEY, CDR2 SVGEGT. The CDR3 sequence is CASSYSGGGQPQHF. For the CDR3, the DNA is TGTGCCAGCAGTTACTCGGGGGGCGGTCAGCCCCAGCATTTT.

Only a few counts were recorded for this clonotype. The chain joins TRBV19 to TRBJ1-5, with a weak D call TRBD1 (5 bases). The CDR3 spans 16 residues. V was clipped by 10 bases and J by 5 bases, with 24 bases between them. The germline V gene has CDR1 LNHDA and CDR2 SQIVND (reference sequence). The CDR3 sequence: CATLLLGDGADQPQHF. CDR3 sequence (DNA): TGTGCCACCTTACTCCTAGGAGACGGGGCTGATCAGCCCCAGCATTTT.